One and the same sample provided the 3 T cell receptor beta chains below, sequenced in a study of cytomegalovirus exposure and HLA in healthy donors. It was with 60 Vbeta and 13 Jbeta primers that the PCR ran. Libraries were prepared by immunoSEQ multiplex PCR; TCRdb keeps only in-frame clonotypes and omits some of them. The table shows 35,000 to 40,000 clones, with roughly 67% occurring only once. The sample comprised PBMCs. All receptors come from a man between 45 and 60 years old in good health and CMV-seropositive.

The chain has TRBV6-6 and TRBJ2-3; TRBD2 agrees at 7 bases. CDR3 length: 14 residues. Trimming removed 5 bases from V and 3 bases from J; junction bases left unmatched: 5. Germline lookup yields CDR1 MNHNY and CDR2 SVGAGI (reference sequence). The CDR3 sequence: CASSGRDRTDTQYF. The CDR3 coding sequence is TGTGCCAGCAGTGGGAGGGATCGGACAGATACGCAGTATTTT.

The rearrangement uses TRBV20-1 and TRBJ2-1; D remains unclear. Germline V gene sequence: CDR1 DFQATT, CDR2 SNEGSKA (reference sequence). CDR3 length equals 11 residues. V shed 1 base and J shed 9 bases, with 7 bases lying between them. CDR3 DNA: TGCAGTGCTAGAGTCGCGAGTGAGCAGTTCTTC. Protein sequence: CSARVASEQFF.

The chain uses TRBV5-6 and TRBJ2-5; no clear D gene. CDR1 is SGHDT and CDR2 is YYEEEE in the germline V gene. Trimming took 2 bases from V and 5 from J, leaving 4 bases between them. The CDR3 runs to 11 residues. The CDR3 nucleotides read TGTGCCAGCAGCTTCCGGGAGACCCAGTACTTC. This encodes CASSFRETQYF.